The rows below give T cell receptor beta chains drawn from one sample of a study of PD-1 blockade in classical Hodgkin lymphoma. Some clones are missing from TCRdb's copy, which holds only in-frame ones; the method was immunoSEQ multiplex PCR. The repertoire holds around 6,000 clones, with 45% to 70% as singletons. Here the sequenced sample was CD8+ T cells from blood, taken at baseline. The receptors here all came from a human donor with classical Hodgkin lymphoma. CDR3s include the opening cysteine and the closing phenylalanine or tryptophan. The D gene is left open where the match is weak. The size field is filled for only some rows; it gives once, few, many or a size class.

V: TRBV4-2
D: TRBD1
size: -
J: TRBJ1-2
CDR3: CASSVQGESNYGYTF
DNA: TGTGCCAGCAGCGTACAGGGGGAATCTAACTATGGCTACACCTTC

V: TRBV7-2
D: TRBD1
size: -
J: TRBJ1-5
CDR3: CASSASGTGSQPQHF
DNA: TGTGCCAGCAGCGCCTCCGGGACAGGGAGTCAGCCCCAGCATTTT

V: TRBV2
D: TRBD2
size: -
J: TRBJ2-7
CDR3: CASRAAGVRHEQYF
DNA: TGTGCCAGCAGGGCAGCGGGAGTACGCCACGAGCAGTACTTC

V: TRBV2
D: TRBD1
size: -
J: TRBJ1-6
CDR3: CASRPGQEGSPLHF
DNA: TGTGCCAGCAGACCGGGACAGGAGGGTTCACCCCTCCACTTT

V: TRBV6-5
D: TRBD1
size: -
J: TRBJ1-1
CDR3: CASSSGGGMNTEAFF
DNA: TGTGCCAGCAGTTCAGGGGGCGGTATGAACACTGAAGCTTTCTTT

V: TRBV7-9
D: -
size: large
J: TRBJ2-7
CDR3: CASSLMWEHSLEQYF
DNA: TGTGCCAGCAGCTTAATGTGGGAGCATAGCCTCGAGCAGTACTTC

V: TRBV2
D: TRBD2
size: -
J: TRBJ2-2
CDR3: CASSPGRGWSGELFF
DNA: TGTGCCAGCAGTCCTGGGAGGGGTTGGTCCGGGGAGCTGTTTTTT

V: TRBV28
D: -
size: medium-sized
J: TRBJ2-7
CDR3: CASSSGTLYEQYF
DNA: TGTGCCAGCAGTTCCGGGACACTTTACGAGCAGTACTTC

V: TRBV9
D: -
size: -
J: TRBJ2-1
CDR3: CASSVENGNSYNEQFF
DNA: TGTGCCAGCAGCGTAGAAAACGGGAACTCCTACAATGAGCAGTTCTTC

V: TRBV18
D: TRBD1
size: -
J: TRBJ2-5
CDR3: CASSPEDRAKETQYF
DNA: TGTGCCAGCTCACCCGAAGACAGGGCTAAAGAGACCCAGTACTTC

V: TRBV7-9
D: TRBD1
size: -
J: TRBJ2-2
CDR3: CASSSGQGPWGELFF
DNA: TGTGCCAGCAGCTCGGGACAGGGACCTTGGGGGGAGCTGTTTTTT

V: TRBV2
D: TRBD2
size: -
J: TRBJ2-1
CDR3: CASSMGLAGGPSYNEQFF
DNA: TGTGCCAGCAGTATGGGACTAGCGGGAGGGCCGTCCTACAATGAGCAGTTCTTC

V: TRBV19
D: TRBD1
size: -
J: TRBJ2-1
CDR3: CASGPGGYNEQFF
DNA: TGTGCCAGCGGTCCAGGGGGCTACAATGAGCAGTTCTTC

V: TRBV7-3
D: TRBD2
size: -
J: TRBJ2-1
CDR3: CASSLTTAGASNEQFF
DNA: TGTGCCAGCAGCTTAACGACTGCGGGAGCTTCCAATGAGCAGTTCTTC

V: TRBV11-2
D: -
size: -
J: TRBJ2-6
CDR3: CASTLSPGANVLTF
DNA: TGTGCCAGCACTTTAAGCCCTGGGGCCAACGTCCTGACTTTC

V: TRBV29-1
D: TRBD1
size: -
J: TRBJ2-7
CDR3: CSVEGQGGIYEQYF
DNA: TGCAGCGTTGAAGGACAGGGGGGGATCTACGAGCAGTACTTC

V: TRBV27
D: TRBD2
size: -
J: TRBJ2-7
CDR3: CASSSLLAGGPYEQYF
DNA: TGTGCCAGCAGTTCACTCCTAGCGGGAGGACCCTACGAGCAGTACTTC

V: TRBV4-1
D: -
size: -
J: TRBJ1-2
CDR3: CASSQSTGISYGYTF
DNA: TGCGCCAGCAGCCAATCGACAGGAATCAGCTATGGCTACACCTTC

V: TRBV5-8
D: TRBD1
size: -
J: TRBJ1-1
CDR3: CASSLQGQGGLNTEAFF
DNA: TGTGCCAGCAGCCTGCAGGGACAGGGGGGATTGAACACTGAAGCTTTCTTT

V: TRBV29-1
D: TRBD2
size: medium-sized
J: TRBJ2-2
CDR3: CSGISGTSGTGELFF
DNA: TGCAGCGGGATCTCCGGGACTAGCGGTACCGGGGAGCTGTTTTTT

V: TRBV9
D: -
size: -
J: TRBJ1-2
CDR3: CASSVAGGRIEDANGYTF
DNA: TGTGCCAGCAGCGTAGCGGGGGGCCGAATTGAGGACGCGAATGGCTACACCTTC

V: TRBV4-1
D: -
size: large
J: TRBJ1-1
CDR3: CASSPSGTSNTEAFF
DNA: TGCGCCAGCAGCCCGTCCGGGACATCGAACACTGAAGCTTTCTTT

V: TRBV5-5
D: -
size: -
J: TRBJ2-7
CDR3: CASSSLTGSHYEQYF
DNA: TGTGCCAGCAGCTCGCTGACGGGGTCGCACTACGAGCAGTACTTC

V: TRBV16
D: TRBD2
size: -
J: TRBJ2-7
CDR3: CASSQSGGVSYEQYF
DNA: TGTGCCAGCAGCCAATCGGGGGGGGTCTCCTACGAGCAGTACTTC

V: TRBV10-2
D: -
size: medium-sized
J: TRBJ1-1
CDR3: CASSETSNTEAFF
DNA: TGCGCCAGCAGTGAAACCTCGAACACTGAAGCTTTCTTT

V: TRBV28
D: -
size: -
J: TRBJ2-1
CDR3: CASSVNWGNEQFF
DNA: TGTGCCAGCAGTGTTAATTGGGGGAATGAGCAGTTCTTC

V: TRBV29-1
D: -
size: -
J: TRBJ2-7
CDR3: CSVDGGPRPYEQYF
DNA: TGCAGCGTTGACGGGGGACCTCGACCCTACGAGCAGTACTTC